This T cell receptor (beta chain) was obtained from a study of blood T cells in healthy people across ages. Study-level points and caveats: Among T cells, TCR beta diversity per million cells dropped roughly linearly as age rose.

Concerning this clonotype itself: As yet, its antigen is unknown.

Each donor's blood draw was roughly 10 milliliters of peripheral blood. Per sample, extraction of total RNA gave at least 6 micrograms in every case. This CDR3 is 15 amino acids long. Germline CDR1 and CDR2: KGHDR and SFDVKD. V was pared by 6 bases and J by 6 bases, with 7 bases of the junction left unmatched. The use of a sample-barcoded 5' primer and a J-beta primer mix characterized a second PCR of roughly 7 to 11 cycles. TCRdb used MiXCR to reprocess the 5' RACE reads, holding one entry per CDR3 protein. Among 800,000 or so distinct CDR3 sequences listed, about 42% were seen once. V and J are TRBV24-1 and TRBJ2-1; 10 positions match TRBD2. The specimen sequenced was blood. The source is a man of 80 years or more in good health. In DNA, the CDR3 is TGTGCCACCAGTTCCATAGCGGGAGGTCTCAATGAGCAGTTCTTC. It encodes CATSSIAGGLNEQFF.